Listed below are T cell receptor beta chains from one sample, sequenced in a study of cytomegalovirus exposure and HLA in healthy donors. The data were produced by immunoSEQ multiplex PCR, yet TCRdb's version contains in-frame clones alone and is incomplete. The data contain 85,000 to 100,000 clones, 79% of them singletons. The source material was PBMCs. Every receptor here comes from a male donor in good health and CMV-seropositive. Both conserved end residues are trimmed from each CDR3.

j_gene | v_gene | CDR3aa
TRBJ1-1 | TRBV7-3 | ASSPTGAEAF
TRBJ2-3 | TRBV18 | ASYGLAGGDTQY
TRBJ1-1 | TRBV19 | ASSIERAGEAF
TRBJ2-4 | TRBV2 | ASSGFFVPSPKLIAKNIQY
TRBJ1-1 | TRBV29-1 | SVRTVMNTEAF
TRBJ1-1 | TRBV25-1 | ATGQGPEAF
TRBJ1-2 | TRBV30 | AWSVPAGVRLYYGYT
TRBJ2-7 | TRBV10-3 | AISEGPGTGSYEQY
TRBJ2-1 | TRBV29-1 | SVVGGLAGAHYNEQF
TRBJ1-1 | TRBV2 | ASSPGMGRGNTEAF
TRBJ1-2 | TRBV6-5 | ASSPFQGDYGYT
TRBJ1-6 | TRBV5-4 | ASRGDRGRGPLH
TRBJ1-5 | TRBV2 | ASSATGGRQPQH
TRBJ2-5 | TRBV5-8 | ATTPGSLPLETQY
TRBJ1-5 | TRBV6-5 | ASSARTGGQPQH
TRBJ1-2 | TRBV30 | ACSRQSRVTRYGYT
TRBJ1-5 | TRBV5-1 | ASSLEGQGYQPQH
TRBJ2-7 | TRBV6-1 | ASSVDLYGGGYEQY
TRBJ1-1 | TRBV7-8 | ASSLDRANTEAF
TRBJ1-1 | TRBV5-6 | ASSLGPGTEAF
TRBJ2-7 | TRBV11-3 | ASSLGTSGPRGPYEQY
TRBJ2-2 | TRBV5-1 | ASSRSRGADTGELF
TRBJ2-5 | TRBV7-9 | ASSLGGQGGETQY
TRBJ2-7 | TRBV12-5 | ASGLLDRLYEQY
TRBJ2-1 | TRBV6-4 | ASSDSRILRRHNEQF
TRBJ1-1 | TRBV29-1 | SVLGWAQGTEAF
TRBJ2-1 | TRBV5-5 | ASTETSGGGGEQF
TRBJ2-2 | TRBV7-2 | ASSLDTLWTGELF
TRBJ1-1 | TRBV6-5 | ASRPTGSTEAF
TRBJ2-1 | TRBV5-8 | ASSLAAGIGGYNEQF
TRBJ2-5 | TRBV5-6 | ASSSQGGHQETQY
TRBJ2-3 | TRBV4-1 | ASSLTGKRSDTQY